This T cell receptor beta chain was recovered during a study of metastatic and nonmetastatic thyroid tumors. Turning to the study itself: Blood and tumor or nodule tissue repertoires from malignant and benign thyroid patients were compared.

The germline gives CDR1 SGHVS, CDR2 FQNEAQ. Trimming removed 0 bases at V and 2 bases at J, with 14 bases between. The CDR3 has 17 amino acids. Findings and limits, study-wide: Significantly greater TCR beta diversity was reportedly found in malignant thyroid tumors than in benign nodules (in blood and tumor).

TCRdb called clones again from the PCR reads with MiXCR. The sample yields tens of thousands of clones, around 16% seen once. A note on this clone: What it recognizes is unknown.

All patients were treatment-naive before thyroid surgery. This TCR came from a female donor with papillary thyroid cancer or a benign thyroid nodule (not recorded which). Some clones in this sample may be carry-over from other donors' samples. V and J are TRBV7-8 and TRBJ2-1; TRBD1 might be the D (6 bases). What was sequenced was blood. CDR3 sequence: CASSLAIRGAAYNEQFF. DNA for the CDR3: TGTGCCAGCAGCTTAGCGATCAGGGGCGCAGCCTACAATGAGCAGTTCTTC.